The 30 T cell receptor beta chains given below trace back to one sample, sequenced in a study of regulatory T cells in long-lasting Graves disease. Arm-PCR of CDR3 regions and iRepertoire HTBI primers were used to build TCR beta libraries. Using its own MiXCR run on the multiplex PCR reads, TCRdb lists one record per CDR3 protein. The sample shows 400,000 to 550,000 distinct CDR3 sequences, about a sixth of them seen only once. The time point: newly diagnosed GD, antithyroid drugs for less than 3 months. Following extraction of RNA from PBMCs, that RNA was used to make the TCR library. These sequences were also reported in another study, on T cells in Graves' hyperthyroidism and ophthalmopathy.

The sequencing here drew on peripheral blood mononuclear cells (PBMCs), taken at new diagnosis, from a patient treated with antithyroid drugs. The source is a woman in her late teens or twenties with Graves disease.

This clonotype showed up many times. The chain carries TRBV5-1 and TRBJ1-2; TRBD1 aligns across 7 bases. Germline V CDR1 and CDR2: SGHRS, YFSETQ. The CDR3 consists of 13 residues. After removal of 3 bases from V and 6 bases from J, the junction contained 5 bases not matched to a gene. The DNA of the CDR3 is TGCGCCAGCAGCTGGAGACAGGGCGATGGCTACACCTTC. Amino acids: CASSWRQGDGYTF. The full variable domain, with the rest looked up from reference TRBV5-1 and TRBJ1-2, is KAGVTQTPRYLIKTRGQQVTLSCSPISGHRSVSWYQQTPGQGLQFLFEYFSETQRNKGNFPGRFSGRQFSNSRSEMNVSTLELGDSALYLCASSWRQGDGYTFGSGTRLTVV.

The chain combines TRBV20-1 with TRBJ2-2, with 12 bases matching TRBD2. The CDR3 sequence is 19 residues long. The germline V gene has CDR1 DFQATT and CDR2 SNEGSKA (reference sequence). Germline trimming cut 4 bases from V and 0 bases from J; bases unmatched to any gene: 12. The CDR3 spells CSAKLSLAGGYTNTGELFF. The DNA for the CDR3 is TGCAGTGCTAAACTCTCCCTAGCGGGAGGGTATACGAACACCGGGGAGCTGTTTTTT.

This clonotype was detected a few times. The V gene is TRBV10-3, the J gene TRBJ2-5; D is unresolved. V lost 0 bases and J lost 1, with 6 bases in between. Germline V CDR1 and CDR2: ENHRY, SYGVKD. This CDR3 region has 14 residues. The CDR3 bases are TGTGCCATCAGTGAGTCGGGCAGCCAAGAGACCCAGTACTTC. It specifies CAISESGSQETQYF.

This clonotype was observed many times. The rearrangement joins TRBV9 to TRBJ2-3; D call uncertain. The CDR3 is 15 residues long. V dropped 0 bases and J dropped 0 bases, with 8 bases sitting between them. In germline, CDR1 is SGDLS, CDR2 YYNGEE. The CDR3 region is CASSVAGYSTDTQYF. Here the CDR3 DNA reads TGTGCCAGCAGCGTAGCTGGATATAGCACAGATACGCAGTATTTT.

CDR3 sequence: CASSQQKIGYYGYTF. In nucleotides, the CDR3 is TGTGCCAGCAGCCAACAAAAAATCGGGTACTATGGCTACACCTTC. V is TRBV3-1 and J is TRBJ1-2; no clear D. CDR1 LGHDT and CDR2 YNNKEL come from the germline V gene (reference sequence). This CDR3 comprises 15 residues. Trimming removed 2 bases at V and 3 bases at J, with 13 bases between.

The table lists this clonotype with a count of one. This clone may be a read error of a much larger clone one base away. The CDR3 does not end in the conserved phenylalanine or tryptophan, so this is likely a read error. CDR3 bases: TGTGCCACCAGTGATAGGTCGCTAGCGGGAGGTAATGAGCAGTTCCTC. Protein sequence: CATSDRSLAGGNEQFL. The V call is TRBV24-1, the J call TRBJ2-1; 11 bases match TRBD2. CDR1 is KGHDR, CDR2 SFDVKD, per germline. The CDR3 has 16 amino acids. Trimming at V came to 3 bases and at J to 7 bases, leaving 7 bases not matched to a gene.

This clonotype showed up many times. The rearrangement joins TRBV28 to TRBJ2-5, with 15 bases aligning to TRBD2. The germline V gene encodes CDR1 MDHEN and CDR2 SYDVKM. The CDR3 loop spans 16 amino acids. V was clipped by 1 base and J by 4 bases; unmatched bases: 1. The CDR3 region has the DNA TGTGCCAGCAGTTTATTGGGACTAGCGGGAGGAGAGACCCAGTACTTC. This gives the protein CASSLLGLAGGETQYF.

This clonotype was detected a few times. The chain couples TRBV5-4 to TRBJ2-5, with a possible D match to TRBD2 (6 bases). Germline-derived CDR1 and CDR2 are SGHNT and YYREEE (reference sequence). This CDR3 region has 17 residues. The V and J ends lost 0 bases and 0 bases respectively, with 15 bases between them. CDR3 DNA: TGTGCCAGCAGCTTGGGCCTATGGGGGACTTACCAAGAGACCCAGTACTTC. Translation gives CASSLGLWGTYQETQYF.

The chain recombines TRBV29-1 with TRBJ2-1; either TRBD1 or TRBD2 may supply D (5 bases each). Looked up from germline, CDR1 is SQVTM and CDR2 is ANQGSEA. The CDR3 sequence is 13 residues long. The V gene lost 6 bases and the J gene lost 5 bases, with 14 bases spanning the gap. The chain's CDR3 is CSVGRARDNEQFF. In DNA, the CDR3 is TGCAGCGTGGGACGAGCCAGGGACAATGAGCAGTTCTTC.

V gene TRBV5-1 combines with J gene TRBJ2-5, with 15 bases identical to TRBD2. Germline V gene data show CDR1 as SGHRS and CDR2 as YFSETQ. The J segment lost 4 bases and the V segment lost 4 bases, leaving 5 bases of the junction unmatched. This CDR3 has 16 amino acids. CDR3 in DNA: TGCGCCAGCAGCCGGACTAGCGGGAGGGTGGGAGAGACCCAGTACTTC. It is translated as CASSRTSGRVGETQYF. The full variable domain, completed using reference TRBV5-1 and TRBJ2-5, is KAGVTQTPRYLIKTRGQQVTLSCSPISGHRSVSWYQQTPGQGLQFLFEYFSETQRNKGNFPGRFSGRQFSNSRSEMNVSTLELGDSALYLCASSRTSGRVGETQYFGPGTRLLVL.

About this clonotype itself: The conserved closing phenylalanine or tryptophan is absent in this CDR3, likely reflecting a read error. The chain has TRBV11-1 and TRBJ2-5; D is ambiguous. The germline CDR1 and CDR2 sequences are SGHAT and FQDESV (reference sequence). The CDR3 length is 13 residues. The V gene lost 3 bases and the J gene lost 5 bases, with 10 bases spanning the gap. As DNA, the CDR3 is TGTGCCAGCAGCTTTGGGGTTTCGGAGACCCAGTACTCC. Translation: CASSFGVSETQYS.

This clonotype was counted ten times or more. V and J are TRBV12-3 or TRBV12-4 and TRBJ2-2; 9 bases fit TRBD2. This CDR3 spans 16 amino acids. V lost 6 bases and J lost 6; bases outside the gene matches: 11. In nucleotides, the CDR3 is TGTGCCAGCAGCCGAGGTGGGACTAGCTATTCCGGGGAGCTGTTTTTT. Translated: CASSRGGTSYSGELFF.

The table lists this clonotype with a few counts. This sequence joins TRBV11-2 and TRBJ2-3, with 11 positions matching TRBD2. The CDR3 extends over 17 amino acids. Trimming removed 2 bases from V and 0 bases from J; junction bases left unmatched: 4. Germline assignment: CDR1 SGHAT and CDR2 FQNNGV. Here the CDR3 reads CASSLRLAGGSTDTQYF. The CDR3 bases are TGTGCCAGCAGCTTAAGGCTAGCGGGAGGAAGCACAGATACGCAGTATTTT.

V gene TRBV27 combines with J gene TRBJ1-2; 8 nucleotides align to TRBD1. V shed 5 bases and J 4 bases; nucleotides not matched to a gene: 6. This CDR3 is built from 14 residues. CDR1 and CDR2 (germline): MNHEY, SMNVEV (reference sequence). The CDR3 nucleotides are TGTGCCAGCAGTCCCAGGACAGGGCTCTATGGCTACACCTTC. Translation: CASSPRTGLYGYTF.

This chain joins TRBV5-5 and TRBJ2-7; 8 bases match TRBD2. The CDR3 is 19 amino acids. V trimming: 0 bases; J trimming: 3 bases; junction bases outside the gene matches: 17. Germline V gene lookup returns CDR1 SGHKS and CDR2 YYEKEE (reference sequence). DNA of the CDR3: TGTGCCAGCAGCTTGGGGAGCGGGAGTTTAACTAGTGGTTTCTACGAGCAGTACTTC. Its translation: CASSLGSGSLTSGFYEQYF.

Comments on this clonotype: Compared with germline, one end of the junction differs, possibly owing to a read error. The chain uses TRBV29-1 and TRBJ2-3; a possible D gene is TRBD2 (5 bases). Germline V gives CDR1 SQVTM, CDR2 ANQGSEA. This CDR3 has 13 residues. The CDR3 is CSLAEDGTETQYF. The DNA of the CDR3 is TGCAGCCTCGCGGAGGATGGCACAGAGACGCAGTATTTT.

This clonotype has a count of ten or more. V gene TRBV5-5 combines with J gene TRBJ1-5, with no clear D. The CDR3 consists of 15 residues. The ends were cut back, 0 bases at V and 5 bases at J, with 12 bases in the middle. Germline V gene lookup returns CDR1 SGHKS and CDR2 YYEKEE (reference sequence). The DNA for the CDR3 is TGTGCCAGCAGCTTGGCCCCCCGATCCGATCAGCCCCAGCATTTT. Protein: CASSLAPRSDQPQHF.

The chain employs TRBV9 and TRBJ1-3; D is unclear. The CDR3 is 15 amino acids. Germline V gene lookup returns CDR1 SGDLS and CDR2 YYNGEE. Trimming cost V 3 bases and J 0 bases, with 10 bases left between them. CDR3 nucleotide sequence: TGTGCCAGCAGCGCCGACGGTTACTCTGGAAACACCATATATTTT. This translates into CASSADGYSGNTIYF. Variable domain in full (rest from reference TRBV9 and TRBJ1-3): DSGVTQTPKHLITATGQRVTLRCSPRSGDLSVYWYQQSLDQGLQFLIQYYNGEERAKGNILERFSAQQFPDLHSELNLSSLELGDSALYFCASSADGYSGNTIYFGEGSWLTVV.

The table lists this clonotype with a few counts. The chain has TRBV5-1 and TRBJ1-3; no definite D call. There are 16 residues in the CDR3. Germline CDR1 is SGHRS and CDR2 is YFSETQ. V lost 0 bases to trimming and J lost 4 bases, with 14 bases between them. CDR3 sequence reads: CASSLATGRGGNTIYF. CDR3 nucleotides: TGCGCCAGCAGCTTGGCTACGGGAAGAGGAGGAAACACCATATATTTT.

The table lists this clonotype with a few counts. This chain joins TRBV3-1 and TRBJ2-5; D uncertain. CDR1 is LGHDT, CDR2 YNNKEL, per germline (reference sequence). The CDR3 extends over 14 amino acids. The V gene lost 1 base and the J gene lost 1 base, with 7 bases spanning the gap. CDR3 sequence reads: CASSQGSSQETQYF. In DNA form, the CDR3 reads TGTGCCAGCAGCCAAGGGAGTTCCCAAGAGACCCAGTACTTC.

In regard to this clonotype: A read error may be the cause here, since a much bigger clone is one base away. The V and J genes are TRBV3-1 and TRBJ1-2; 9 bases are shared with TRBD1. The CDR3 sequence is 16 residues long. Germline V gene data show CDR1 as LGHDT and CDR2 as YNNKEL (reference sequence). CDR3 sequence (DNA): TGTGCCAGCAGCCCCAAGACCGGGACAGGGAACTATGGCTGCACCTTC. Protein: CASSPKTGTGNYGCTF.

This rearrangement joins TRBV12-3 or TRBV12-4 to TRBJ2-7; 8 nucleotides match TRBD1. V lost 5 bases, J lost 4 bases, and 13 bases stayed unmatched. There are 16 residues in the CDR3. CDR3 nucleotides: TGTGCCAGCAGTCCCCAAAAACAGGGGGGCCGATACGAGCAGTACTTC. This translates into CASSPQKQGGRYEQYF.

The V and J genes are TRBV7-9 and TRBJ2-7, with TRBD1 identical over 8 bases. After removal of 5 bases from V and 0 bases from J, the junction contained 6 bases not matched to a gene. The CDR3 contains 15 residues. Germline V gives CDR1 SEHNR, CDR2 FQNEAQ (reference sequence). The CDR3 here is CASSEDRALSYEQYF. The CDR3 nucleotides read TGTGCCAGCAGCGAGGACAGGGCCCTCTCCTACGAGCAGTACTTC.

Many counts were recorded for this clonotype. This sequence joins TRBV2 and TRBJ1-1; no clear D gene. In germline, CDR1 is SNHLY, CDR2 FYNNEI. The CDR3 totals 14 residues. V lost 3 bases to trimming and J lost 3 bases, with 11 bases between them. The CDR3 DNA follows: TGTGCCAGCAGTGATCACAAAAGAGACACTGAAGCTTTCTTT. It translates to CASSDHKRDTEAFF.

The V gene is TRBV5-1, the J gene TRBJ2-7, with D uncertain. Trimming removed 2 bases at V and 4 bases at J, with 16 bases between. This CDR3 region has 15 residues. Germline V gene lookup returns CDR1 SGHRS and CDR2 YFSETQ. The CDR3 coding sequence is TGCGCCAGCAGCTTATTGGTTCAGCCCGTTTACGAGCAGTACTTC. Amino acids: CASSLLVQPVYEQYF.

This clonotype was seen more than once but under ten times. CDR3: CASMNRGPSGANVLTF. CDR3 coding DNA: TGTGCCAGCATGAATCGAGGGCCCTCTGGGGCCAACGTCCTGACTTTC. J is TRBJ2-6 and V is TRBV28; maybe TRBD2 (5 bases). Deletions cut 7 bases from V and 0 bases from J, with 13 bases between. In germline, CDR1 is MDHEN, CDR2 SYDVKM. The CDR3 extends over 16 amino acids.

The V and J genes are TRBV27 and TRBJ2-1; D ambiguous. Trimming shortened V by 5 bases and J by 5 bases, and 19 bases separated the two germline ends. Germline V gene lookup returns CDR1 MNHEY and CDR2 SMNVEV (reference sequence). The CDR3 sequence is 16 residues long. CDR3 residues: CASSLITWAGNNEQFF. The CDR3 DNA sequence: TGTGCCAGCAGTCTAATAACATGGGCCGGAAACAATGAGCAGTTCTTC.

This clonotype came up many times. The rearrangement joins TRBV7-8 to TRBJ2-3; TRBD1 matches at 10 bases. Trimming removed 5 bases from V and 3 bases from J; junction bases left unmatched: 5. Germline V gives CDR1 SGHVS, CDR2 FQNEAQ. The CDR3 totals 15 residues. The CDR3 sequence is CASSGGQGMTDTQYF. The DNA of the CDR3 is TGTGCCAGCAGCGGGGGACAGGGGATGACAGATACGCAGTATTTT.

This clonotype was counted many times. The chain employs TRBV11-2 and TRBJ2-3, with 7 bases lining up with TRBD1. In germline, CDR1 is SGHAT, CDR2 FQNNGV. J was trimmed by 2 bases and V by 3 bases; bases with no gene match: 11. This CDR3 is built from 17 residues. The CDR3 DNA follows: TGTGCCAGCAGCTTCTCAGTGAAGGGGGCTACCACAGATACGCAGTATTTT. This codes for CASSFSVKGATTDTQYF.

This clonotype was counted only a few times. This sequence joins TRBV7-2 and TRBJ2-7; TRBD1 aligns across 8 bases. V was clipped by 1 base and J by 6 bases; unmatched bases: 8. Germline V gives CDR1 SGHTA, CDR2 FQGNSA. There are 15 residues in the CDR3. The CDR3 here is CASSLEARGRSEQYF. The CDR3, as DNA: TGTGCCAGCAGCTTAGAGGCCAGGGGGCGCAGCGAGCAGTACTTC.